The clone carrying this TCR beta chain has a count of ten or more. Its antigen is not identified. The sample is drawn from a study of T cells in Graves' hyperthyroidism and ophthalmopathy. Germline V gene data show CDR1 as MNHEY and CDR2 as SVGAGI. V was pared by 0 bases and J by 8 bases, with 16 bases between. The CDR3 has 15 amino acids. Study-level findings and limits: A model of 13 V-J features distinguished ophthalmopathy from stable hyperthyroidism. The majority of expanded thyroid clonotypes above 0.001 also appeared in blood.

The diagnostic basis comprised clinical symptoms, serum thyroxine and TRAb, thyroid ultrasound and orbital computed tomography. RNA transcripts yielded amplified TCR beta CDR3 regions. The HTBI set primed first-round TCR CDR3 RT-PCR. One entry per CDR3 protein, called by TCRdb with MiXCR from the multiplex PCR reads. The profile covers about 360,000 distinct CDR3 sequences, with 19% appearing a single time and around 3.4% taken by the ten largest. The receptor's source is a woman between 18 and 30 years old with Graves' hyperthyroidism. The rearrangement links TRBV6-5 to TRBJ1-2, with D unresolved. Source material: blood. The CDR3 nucleotides read TGTGCCAGCAGTTACTCATTGTCGCAGACTAGGGGCTACACCTTC. Its protein product is CASSYSLSQTRGYTF.